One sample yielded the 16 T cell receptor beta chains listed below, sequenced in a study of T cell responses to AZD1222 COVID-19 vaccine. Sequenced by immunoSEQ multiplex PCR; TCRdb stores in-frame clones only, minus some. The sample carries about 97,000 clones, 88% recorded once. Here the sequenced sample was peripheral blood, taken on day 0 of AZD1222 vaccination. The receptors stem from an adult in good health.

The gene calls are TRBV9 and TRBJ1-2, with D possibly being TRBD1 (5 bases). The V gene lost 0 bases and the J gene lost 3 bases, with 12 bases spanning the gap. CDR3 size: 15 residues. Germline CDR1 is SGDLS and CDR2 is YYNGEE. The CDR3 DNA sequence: TGTGCCAGCAGCGTAGTTCCAGGGTCGCACTATGGCTACACCTTC. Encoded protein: CASSVVPGSHYGYTF.

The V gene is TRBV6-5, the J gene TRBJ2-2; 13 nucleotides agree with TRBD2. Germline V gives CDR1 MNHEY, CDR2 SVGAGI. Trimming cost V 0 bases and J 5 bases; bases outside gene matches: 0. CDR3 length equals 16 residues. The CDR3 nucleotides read TGTGCCAGCAGTTACTCGACTAGCGGGGGGACCGGGGAGCTGTTTTTT. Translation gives CASSYSTSGGTGELFF.

The CDR3 reads CASSLAGGIYTF. CDR3 coding DNA: TGCGCCAGCAGCTTGGCGGGCGGGATCTACACCTTC. The chain uses TRBV5-1 and TRBJ1-2; D gene ambiguous. With 0 bases removed from V and 10 bases from J, the gap between germline ends came to 10 bases. This CDR3 region has 12 residues. CDR1 is SGHRS and CDR2 is YFSETQ in the germline V gene. The entire variable domain, with the rest obtained from reference TRBV5-1 and TRBJ1-2, is as follows: KAGVTQTPRYLIKTRGQQVTLSCSPISGHRSVSWYQQTPGQGLQFLFEYFSETQRNKGNFPGRFSGRQFSNSRSEMNVSTLELGDSALYLCASSLAGGIYTFGSGTRLTVV.

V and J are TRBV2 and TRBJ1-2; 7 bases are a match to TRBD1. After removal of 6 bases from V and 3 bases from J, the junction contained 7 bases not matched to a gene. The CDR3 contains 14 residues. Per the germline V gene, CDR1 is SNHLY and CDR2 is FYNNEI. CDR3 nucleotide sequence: TGTGCCAGCAGCGCCAGACAGGGATACTATGGCTACACCTTC. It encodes CASSARQGYYGYTF.

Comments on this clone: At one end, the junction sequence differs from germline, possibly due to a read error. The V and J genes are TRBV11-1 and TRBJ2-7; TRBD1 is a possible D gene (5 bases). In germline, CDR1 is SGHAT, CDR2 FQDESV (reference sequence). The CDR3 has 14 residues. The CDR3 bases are TGTGCCAACAGCTTATCAGGGAATCGAGGCGAGCAGTACTTC. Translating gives CANSLSGNRGEQYF. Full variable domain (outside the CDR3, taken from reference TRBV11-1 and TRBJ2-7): EAEVAQSPRYKITEKSQAVAFWCDPISGHATLYWYRQILGQGPELLVQFQDESVVDDSQLPKDRFSAERLKGVDSTLKIQPAELGDSAMYLCANSLSGNRGEQYFGPGTRLTVT.

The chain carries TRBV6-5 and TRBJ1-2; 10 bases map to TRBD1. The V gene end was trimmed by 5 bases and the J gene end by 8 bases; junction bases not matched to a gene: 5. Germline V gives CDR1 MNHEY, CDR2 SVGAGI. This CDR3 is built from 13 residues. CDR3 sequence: CASSRDRGVGYTF. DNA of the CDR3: TGTGCCAGCAGTAGGGACAGGGGCGTCGGCTACACCTTC.

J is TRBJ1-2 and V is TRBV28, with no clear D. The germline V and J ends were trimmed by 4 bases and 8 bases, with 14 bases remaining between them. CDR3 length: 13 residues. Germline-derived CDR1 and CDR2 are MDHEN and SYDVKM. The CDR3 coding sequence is TGTGCCAGCAGTTCCGGGCCATGGGAGGGCTACACCTTC. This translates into CASSSGPWEGYTF.

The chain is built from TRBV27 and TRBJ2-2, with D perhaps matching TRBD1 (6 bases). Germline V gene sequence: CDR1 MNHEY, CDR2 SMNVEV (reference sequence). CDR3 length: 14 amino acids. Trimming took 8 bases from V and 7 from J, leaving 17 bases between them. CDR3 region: CASGATGRSGELFF. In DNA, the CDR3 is TGTGCCAGCGGCGCGACAGGTCGGAGCGGGGAGCTGTTTTTT.

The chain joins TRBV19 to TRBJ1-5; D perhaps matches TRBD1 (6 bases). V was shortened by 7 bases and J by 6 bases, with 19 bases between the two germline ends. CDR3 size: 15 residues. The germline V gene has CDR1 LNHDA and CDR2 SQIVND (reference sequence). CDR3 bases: TGTGCCAGTACAAGGGAACAGGGAGGGACTCAGCCCCAGCATTTT. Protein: CASTREQGGTQPQHF.

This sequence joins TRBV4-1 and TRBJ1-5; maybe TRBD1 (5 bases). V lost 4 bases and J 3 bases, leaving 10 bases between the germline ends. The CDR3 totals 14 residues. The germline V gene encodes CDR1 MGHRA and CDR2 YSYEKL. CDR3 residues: CASSRGIDNQPQHF. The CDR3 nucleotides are TGCGCCAGCAGCCGGGGGATTGACAATCAGCCCCAGCATTTT.

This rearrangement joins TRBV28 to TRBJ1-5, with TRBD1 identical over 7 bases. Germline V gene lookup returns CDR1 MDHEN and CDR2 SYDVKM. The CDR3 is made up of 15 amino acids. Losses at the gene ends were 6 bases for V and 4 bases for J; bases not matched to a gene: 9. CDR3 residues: CASRRQGSRNQPQHF. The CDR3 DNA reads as TGTGCCAGCAGAAGACAGGGCTCGCGGAATCAGCCCCAGCATTTT.

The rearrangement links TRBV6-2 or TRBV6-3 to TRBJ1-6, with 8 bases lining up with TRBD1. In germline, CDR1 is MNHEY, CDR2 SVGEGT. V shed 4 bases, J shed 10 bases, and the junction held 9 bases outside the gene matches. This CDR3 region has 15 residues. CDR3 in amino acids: CASSSRQGIGSPLHF. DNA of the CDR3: TGTGCCAGCAGTTCCCGACAGGGGATAGGGTCACCCCTCCACTTT.

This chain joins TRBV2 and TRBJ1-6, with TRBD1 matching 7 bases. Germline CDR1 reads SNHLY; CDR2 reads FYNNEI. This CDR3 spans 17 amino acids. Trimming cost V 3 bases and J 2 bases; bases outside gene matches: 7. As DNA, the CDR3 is TGTGCCAGCAGTGATGTTGAGGGGGCCACCTATAATTCACCCCTCCACTTT. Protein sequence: CASSDVEGATYNSPLHF.

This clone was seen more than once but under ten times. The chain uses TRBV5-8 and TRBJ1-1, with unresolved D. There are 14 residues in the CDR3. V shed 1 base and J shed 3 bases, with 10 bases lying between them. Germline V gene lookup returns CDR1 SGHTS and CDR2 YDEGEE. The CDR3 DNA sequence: TGTGCCAGCAGCTTGAGTAGCAGCTACACTGAAGCTTTCTTT. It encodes CASSLSSSYTEAFF.

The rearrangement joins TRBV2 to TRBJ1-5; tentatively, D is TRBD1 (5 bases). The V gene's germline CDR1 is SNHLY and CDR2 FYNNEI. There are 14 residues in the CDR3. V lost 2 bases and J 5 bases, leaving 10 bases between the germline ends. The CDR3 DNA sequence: TGTGCCAGCAGTGAACGGGCAGGGTATCAGCCCCAGCATTTT. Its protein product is CASSERAGYQPQHF.

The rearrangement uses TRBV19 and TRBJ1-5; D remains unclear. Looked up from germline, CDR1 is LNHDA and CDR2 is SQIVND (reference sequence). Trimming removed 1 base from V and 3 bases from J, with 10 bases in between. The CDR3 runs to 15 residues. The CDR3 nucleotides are TGTGCCAGTAGTATAGTGGGCAGCCTCAATCAGCCCCAGCATTTT. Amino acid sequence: CASSIVGSLNQPQHF.